Listed here is a single TCR beta chain. Its target is not known. Using immunoSEQ multiplex PCR, the repertoire was profiled, and TCRdb retains in-frame clones only, with some absent. Of more than 80,000 clones in the sample, 70% to 90% are singletons; the top ten hold 0.72%. Germline V gene sequence: CDR1 LGHNA, CDR2 YSLEER. V was clipped by 4 bases and J by 4 bases; unmatched bases: 5. This CDR3 region has 14 residues. The sample is drawn from a study of OX40 agonist ivuxolimab in advanced cancers. Study as a whole: The patients received agonistic anti-OX40 (CD134) antibody ivuxolimab. Partial responses were recorded for three patients, including one with hepatocellular carcinoma and two with cutaneous melanoma.

Notes on the study in general: Clonal expansion was among the lowest in partial responders at 0.1-3.0 mg/kg, especially CD8+.

This chain connects TRBV4-3 to TRBJ2-3; 7 positions match TRBD2. The TCR was taken from an adult with an advanced solid tumor such as melanoma, head and neck, liver or kidney cancer. Here the sequenced sample was CD4+ or CD8+ T cells sorted from blood, taken in a trial of the OX40 agonist ivuxolimab. The CDR3 region is CASSLTRGADTQYF. CDR3 coding DNA: TGCGCCAGCAGCCTAACTCGGGGGGCAGATACGCAGTATTTT.